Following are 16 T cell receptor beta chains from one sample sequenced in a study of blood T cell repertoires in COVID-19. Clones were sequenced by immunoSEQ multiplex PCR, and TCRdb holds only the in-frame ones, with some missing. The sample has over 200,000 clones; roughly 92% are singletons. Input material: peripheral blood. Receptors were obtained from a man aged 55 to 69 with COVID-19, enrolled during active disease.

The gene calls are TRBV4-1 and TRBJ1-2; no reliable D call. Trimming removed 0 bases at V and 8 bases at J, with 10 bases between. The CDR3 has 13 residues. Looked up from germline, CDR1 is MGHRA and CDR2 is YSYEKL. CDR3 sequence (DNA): TGCGCCAGCAGCCAAGAGGATCAGCGGGGCTACACCTTC. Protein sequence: CASSQEDQRGYTF.

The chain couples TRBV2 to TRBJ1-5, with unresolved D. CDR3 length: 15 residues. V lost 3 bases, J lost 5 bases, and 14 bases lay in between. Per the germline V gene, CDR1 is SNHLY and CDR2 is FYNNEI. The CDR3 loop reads CASSDSPPVHQPQHF. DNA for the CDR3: TGTGCCAGCAGTGACTCCCCACCAGTTCATCAGCCCCAGCATTTT.

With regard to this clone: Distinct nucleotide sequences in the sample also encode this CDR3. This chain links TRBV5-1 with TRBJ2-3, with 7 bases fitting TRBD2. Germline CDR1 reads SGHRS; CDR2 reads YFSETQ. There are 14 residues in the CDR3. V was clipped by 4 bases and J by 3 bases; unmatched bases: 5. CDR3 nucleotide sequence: TGCGCCAGCAGCCTCCGGGGGGATACAGATACGCAGTATTTT. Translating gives CASSLRGDTDTQYF. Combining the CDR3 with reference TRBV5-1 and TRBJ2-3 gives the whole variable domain KAGVTQTPRYLIKTRGQQVTLSCSPISGHRSVSWYQQTPGQGLQFLFEYFSETQRNKGNFPGRFSGRQFSNSRSEMNVSTLELGDSALYLCASSLRGDTDTQYFGPGTRLTVL.

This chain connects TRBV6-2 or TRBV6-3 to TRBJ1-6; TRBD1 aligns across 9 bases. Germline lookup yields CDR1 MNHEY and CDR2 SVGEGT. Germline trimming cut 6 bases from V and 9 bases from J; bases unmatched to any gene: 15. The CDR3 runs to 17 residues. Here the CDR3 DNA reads TGTGCCAGCAGCCTCTCTCTTCCGGGACAGGGTGGTTCACCCCTCCACTTT. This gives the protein CASSLSLPGQGGSPLHF.

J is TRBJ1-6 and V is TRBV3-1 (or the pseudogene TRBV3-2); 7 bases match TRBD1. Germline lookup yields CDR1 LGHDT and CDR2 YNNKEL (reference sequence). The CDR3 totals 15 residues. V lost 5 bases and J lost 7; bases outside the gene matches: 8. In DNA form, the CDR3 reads TGTGCCAGCAGCGACACCGGGACAGAGAATTCACCCCTCCACTTT. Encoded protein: CASSDTGTENSPLHF.

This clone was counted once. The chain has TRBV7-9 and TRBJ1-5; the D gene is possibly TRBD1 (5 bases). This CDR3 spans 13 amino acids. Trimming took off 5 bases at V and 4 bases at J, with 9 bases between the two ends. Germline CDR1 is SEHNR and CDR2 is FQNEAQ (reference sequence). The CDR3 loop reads CASSRDGNQPQHF. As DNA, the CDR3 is TGTGCCAGCAGCAGGGACGGGAATCAGCCCCAGCATTTT. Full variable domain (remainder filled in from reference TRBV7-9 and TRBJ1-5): DTGVSQNPRHKITKRGQNVTFRCDPISEHNRLYWYRQTLGQGPEFLTYFQNEAQLEKSRLLSDRFSAERPKGSFSTLEIQRTEQGDSAMYLCASSRDGNQPQHFGDGTRLSIL.

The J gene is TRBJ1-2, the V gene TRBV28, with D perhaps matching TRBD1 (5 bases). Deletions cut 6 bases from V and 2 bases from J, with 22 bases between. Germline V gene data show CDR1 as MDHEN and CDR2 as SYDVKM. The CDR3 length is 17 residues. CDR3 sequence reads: CASSLEGLGGLNYGYTF. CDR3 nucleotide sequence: TGTGCCAGCAGCCTCGAGGGGTTAGGAGGGCTAAACTATGGCTACACCTTC.

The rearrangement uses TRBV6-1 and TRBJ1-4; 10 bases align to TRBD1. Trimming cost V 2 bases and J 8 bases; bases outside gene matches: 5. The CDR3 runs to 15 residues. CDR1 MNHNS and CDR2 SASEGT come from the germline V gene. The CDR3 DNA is TGTGCCAGCAGTGAATCGGGGACAGGGGTGGAAAAACTGTTTTTT. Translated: CASSESGTGVEKLFF.

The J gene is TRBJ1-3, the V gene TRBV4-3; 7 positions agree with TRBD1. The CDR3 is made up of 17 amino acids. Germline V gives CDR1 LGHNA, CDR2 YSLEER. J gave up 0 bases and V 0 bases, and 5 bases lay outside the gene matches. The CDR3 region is CASSQERDSNSGNTIYF. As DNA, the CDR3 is TGCGCCAGCAGCCAAGAACGGGACAGCAACTCTGGAAACACCATATATTTT.

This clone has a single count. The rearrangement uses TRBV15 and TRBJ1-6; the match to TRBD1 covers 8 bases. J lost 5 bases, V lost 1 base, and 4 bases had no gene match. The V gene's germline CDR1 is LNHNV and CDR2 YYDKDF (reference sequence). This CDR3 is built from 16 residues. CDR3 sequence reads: CATSRGNRGDNSPLHF. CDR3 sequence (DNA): TGTGCCACCAGCAGAGGAAACAGGGGGGATAATTCACCCCTCCACTTT.

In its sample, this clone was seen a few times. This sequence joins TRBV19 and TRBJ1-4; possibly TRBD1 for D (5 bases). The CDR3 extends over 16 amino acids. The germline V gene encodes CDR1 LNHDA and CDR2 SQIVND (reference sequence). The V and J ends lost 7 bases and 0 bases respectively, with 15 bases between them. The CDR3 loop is CASTPGGTATNEKLFF. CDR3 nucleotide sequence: TGTGCCAGTACCCCTGGGGGGACTGCAACTAATGAAAAACTGTTTTTT.

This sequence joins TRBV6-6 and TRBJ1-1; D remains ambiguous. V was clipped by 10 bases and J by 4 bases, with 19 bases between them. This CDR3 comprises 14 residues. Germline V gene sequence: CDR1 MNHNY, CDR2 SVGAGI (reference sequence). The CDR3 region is CATKGGPQGTEAFF. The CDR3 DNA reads TGTGCCACAAAAGGAGGTCCTCAAGGCACTGAAGCTTTCTTT.

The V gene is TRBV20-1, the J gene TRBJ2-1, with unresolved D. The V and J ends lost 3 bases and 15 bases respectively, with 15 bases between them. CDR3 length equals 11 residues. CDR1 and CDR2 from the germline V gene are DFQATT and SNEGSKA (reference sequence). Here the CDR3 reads CSASWPPWAFF. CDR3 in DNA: TGCAGTGCTAGTTGGCCTCCCTGGGCGTTCTTC.

The CDR3 nucleotides read TGTGCCAGCAGCCCCCCGGGGGGTAGGAATTCACCCCTCCACTTT. Translation gives CASSPPGGRNSPLHF. The chain recombines TRBV3-1 (or the pseudogene TRBV3-2) with TRBJ1-6; weak D call: TRBD1 (5 bases). Germline V CDR1 and CDR2: LGHDT, YNNKEL (reference sequence). V shed 4 bases and J shed 7 bases, with 14 bases lying between them. The CDR3 has 15 residues.

CDR3: CASKNPGQGNYEQYF. Written as DNA, the CDR3 is TGTGCCAGCAAAAACCCGGGACAGGGGAACTACGAGCAGTACTTC. The genes are TRBV6-6 and TRBJ2-7; 10 positions match TRBD1. CDR1 is MNHNY and CDR2 is SVGAGI in the germline V gene (reference sequence). V shed 7 bases, J shed 3 bases, and the junction held 9 bases outside the gene matches. CDR3 length equals 15 residues.

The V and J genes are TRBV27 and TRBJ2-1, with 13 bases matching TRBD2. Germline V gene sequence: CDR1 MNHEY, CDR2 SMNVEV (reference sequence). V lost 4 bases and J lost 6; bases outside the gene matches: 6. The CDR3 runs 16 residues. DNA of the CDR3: TGTGCCAGCAGTTCGCGAGGGACTAGCGGGACCAATGAGCAGTTCTTC. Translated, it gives CASSSRGTSGTNEQFF.